This T cell receptor beta chain was found in a study of blood T cell repertoires in COVID-19. Across the whole study: Samples representing acute and convalescent COVID-19 were sourced from the United States, Italy and Spain. T cells, B-cell-depleted T cells, or PBMCs provided the cDNA or gDNA that served as material.

In the study's own analysis: Using reference gene primer amplification, nucleated cell counts were estimated. Libraries were prepared by immunoSEQ multiplex PCR; TCRdb keeps only in-frame clonotypes and omits some of them. V, J and clone size derive from that table, while D and trimming were established from the DNA sequence. Altogether 120,000 or so clones are present, 88% being singletons, with the ten largest covering 6.5% to 9%. The TCR comes from a man aged 50 to 59 with acute or convalescent COVID-19. The specimen was peripheral blood.

CDR3 in amino acids: CASSLTGVGNEQFF. CDR3 nucleotides: TGTGCCAGCAGCTTAACGGGGGTGGGCAATGAGCAGTTCTTC. This sequence joins TRBV5-4 and TRBJ2-1; possibly TRBD2 for D (6 bases). Germline assignment: CDR1 SGHNT and CDR2 YYREEE (reference sequence). The CDR3 consists of 14 residues. V shed 2 bases and J shed 6 bases, with 12 bases lying between them.